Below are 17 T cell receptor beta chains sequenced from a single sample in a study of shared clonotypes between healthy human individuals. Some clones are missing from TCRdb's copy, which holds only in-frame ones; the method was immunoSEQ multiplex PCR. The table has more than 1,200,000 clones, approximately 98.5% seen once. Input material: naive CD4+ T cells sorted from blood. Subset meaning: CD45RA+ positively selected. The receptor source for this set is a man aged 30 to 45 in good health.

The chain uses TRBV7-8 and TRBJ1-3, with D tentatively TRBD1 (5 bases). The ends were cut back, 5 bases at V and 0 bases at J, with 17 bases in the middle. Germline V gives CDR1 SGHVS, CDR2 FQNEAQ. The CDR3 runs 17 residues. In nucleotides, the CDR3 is TGTGCCAGCAGCCCGGCCAGGGTTCCGAGCTCTGGAAACACCATATATTTT. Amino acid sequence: CASSPARVPSSGNTIYF.

The DNA for the CDR3 is TGTGCCAGCAGCCAAGGGGTCGAGCAGTACTTC. Translated: CASSQGVEQYF. The V call is TRBV14, the J call TRBJ2-7, with D hard to call. Germline lookup yields CDR1 SGHDN and CDR2 FVKESK. There are 11 residues in the CDR3. Trimming took 1 base from V and 6 from J, leaving 4 bases between them.

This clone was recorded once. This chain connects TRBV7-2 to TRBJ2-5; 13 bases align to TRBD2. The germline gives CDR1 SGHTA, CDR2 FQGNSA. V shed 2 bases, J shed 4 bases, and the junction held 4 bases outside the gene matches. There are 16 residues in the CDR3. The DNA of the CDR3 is TGTGCCAGCAGCTTATGGACTAGCGGGAGAGGAGAGACCCAGTACTTC. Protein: CASSLWTSGRGETQYF.

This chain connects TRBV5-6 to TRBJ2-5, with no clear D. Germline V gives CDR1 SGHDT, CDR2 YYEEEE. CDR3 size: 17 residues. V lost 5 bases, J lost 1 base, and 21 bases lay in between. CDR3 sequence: CASRARRDKGFQETQYF. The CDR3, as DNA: TGTGCCAGCAGGGCGAGGCGCGACAAAGGGTTCCAAGAGACCCAGTACTTC.

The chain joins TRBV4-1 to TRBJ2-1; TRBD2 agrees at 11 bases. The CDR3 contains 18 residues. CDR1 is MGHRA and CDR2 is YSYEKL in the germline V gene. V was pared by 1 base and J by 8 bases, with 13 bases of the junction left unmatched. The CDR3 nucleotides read TGCGCCAGCAGCCAAGTGCGTAGCGGGAGGGTCCCGTTCGATGAGCAGTTCTTC. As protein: CASSQVRSGRVPFDEQFF.

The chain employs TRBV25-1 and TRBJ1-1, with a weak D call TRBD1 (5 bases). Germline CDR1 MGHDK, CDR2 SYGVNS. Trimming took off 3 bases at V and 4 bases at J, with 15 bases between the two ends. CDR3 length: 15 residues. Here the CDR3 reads CASSEARVGLTEAFF. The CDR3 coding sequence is TGTGCCAGCAGTGAGGCCCGGGTGGGGCTCACTGAAGCTTTCTTT.

The CDR3 sequence is CASSVGGRNTEAFF. The CDR3 DNA reads as TGTGCCAGCAGTGTTGGGGGGAGGAACACTGAAGCTTTCTTT. This chain links TRBV2 with TRBJ1-1; weak D call: TRBD1 (5 bases). CDR1 SNHLY and CDR2 FYNNEI come from the germline V gene. V lost 4 bases, J lost 1 base, and 10 bases lay in between. The CDR3 length is 14 residues.

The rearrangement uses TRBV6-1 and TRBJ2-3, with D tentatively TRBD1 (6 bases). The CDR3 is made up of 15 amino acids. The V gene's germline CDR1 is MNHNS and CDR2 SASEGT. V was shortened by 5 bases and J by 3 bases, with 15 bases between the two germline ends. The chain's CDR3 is CASSTGRSGTDTQYF. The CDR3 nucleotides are TGTGCCAGCAGTACAGGGCGATCTGGGACAGATACGCAGTATTTT.

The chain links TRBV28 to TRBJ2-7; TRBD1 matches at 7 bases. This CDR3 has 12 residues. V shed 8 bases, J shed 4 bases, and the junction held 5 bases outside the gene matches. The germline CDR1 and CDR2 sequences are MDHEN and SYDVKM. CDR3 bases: TGTGCCAGCCGAATACAGGGGTACGAGCAGTACTTC. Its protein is CASRIQGYEQYF. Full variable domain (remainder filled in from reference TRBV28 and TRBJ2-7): DVKVTQSSRYLVKRTGEKVFLECVQDMDHENMFWYRQDPGLGLRLIYFSYDVKMKEKGDIPEGYSVSREKKERFSLILESASTNQTSMYLCASRIQGYEQYFGPGTRLTVT.

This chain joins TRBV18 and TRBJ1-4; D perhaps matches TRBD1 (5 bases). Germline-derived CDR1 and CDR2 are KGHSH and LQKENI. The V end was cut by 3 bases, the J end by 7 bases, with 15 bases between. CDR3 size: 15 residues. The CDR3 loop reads CASSPAGRAVEKLFF. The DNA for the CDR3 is TGTGCCAGCTCACCTGCGGGGCGCGCGGTTGAAAAACTGTTTTTT.

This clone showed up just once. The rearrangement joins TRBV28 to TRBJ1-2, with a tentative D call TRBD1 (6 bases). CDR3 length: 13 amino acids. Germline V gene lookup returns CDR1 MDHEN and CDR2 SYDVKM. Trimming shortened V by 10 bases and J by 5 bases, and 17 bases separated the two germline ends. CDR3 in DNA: TGTGCCACCAGAACCGGGACATTGTATGGCTACACCTTC. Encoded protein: CATRTGTLYGYTF.

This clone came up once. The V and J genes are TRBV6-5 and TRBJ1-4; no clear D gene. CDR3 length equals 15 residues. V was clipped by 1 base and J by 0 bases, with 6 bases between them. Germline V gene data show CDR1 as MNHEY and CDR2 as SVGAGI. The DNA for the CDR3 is TGTGCCAGCAGTTACTGGAGGGCAACTAATGAAAAACTGTTTTTT. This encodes CASSYWRATNEKLFF.

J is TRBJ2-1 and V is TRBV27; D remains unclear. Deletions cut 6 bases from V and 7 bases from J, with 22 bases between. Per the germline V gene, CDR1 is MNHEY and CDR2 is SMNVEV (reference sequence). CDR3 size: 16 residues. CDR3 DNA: TGTGCCAGCAGCTTCCTGGGCGACTGGCGGCCAAATGAGCAGTTCTTC. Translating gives CASSFLGDWRPNEQFF.

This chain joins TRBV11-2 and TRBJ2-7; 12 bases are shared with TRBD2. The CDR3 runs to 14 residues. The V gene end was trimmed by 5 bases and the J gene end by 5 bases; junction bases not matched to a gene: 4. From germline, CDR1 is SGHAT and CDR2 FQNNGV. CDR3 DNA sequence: TGTGCCAGCAGCCTAGCGGGAGGGCGGAACGAGCAGTACTTC. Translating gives CASSLAGGRNEQYF.

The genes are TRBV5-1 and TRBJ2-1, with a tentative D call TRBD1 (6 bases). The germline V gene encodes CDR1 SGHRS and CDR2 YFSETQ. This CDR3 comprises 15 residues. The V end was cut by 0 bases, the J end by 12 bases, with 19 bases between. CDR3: CASSLDWDMWLTQFF. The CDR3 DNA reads TGCGCCAGCAGCTTGGATTGGGACATGTGGTTAACGCAGTTCTTC. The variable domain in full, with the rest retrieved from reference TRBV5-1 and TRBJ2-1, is KAGVTQTPRYLIKTRGQQVTLSCSPISGHRSVSWYQQTPGQGLQFLFEYFSETQRNKGNFPGRFSGRQFSNSRSEMNVSTLELGDSALYLCASSLDWDMWLTQFFGPGTRLTVL.

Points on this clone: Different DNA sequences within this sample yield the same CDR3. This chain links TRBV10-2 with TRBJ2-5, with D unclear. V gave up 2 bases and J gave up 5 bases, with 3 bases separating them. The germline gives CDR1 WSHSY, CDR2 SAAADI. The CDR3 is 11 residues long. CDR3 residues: CASSEGETQYF. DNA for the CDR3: TGCGCCAGCAGTGAGGGGGAGACCCAGTACTTC.

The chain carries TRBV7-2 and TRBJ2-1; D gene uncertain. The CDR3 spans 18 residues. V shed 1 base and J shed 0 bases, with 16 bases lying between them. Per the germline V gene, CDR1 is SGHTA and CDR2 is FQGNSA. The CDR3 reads CASSLVGSHLSSYNEQFF. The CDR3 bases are TGTGCCAGCAGCTTAGTAGGCTCTCATCTCAGCTCCTACAATGAGCAGTTCTTC.